Sequencing of this T cell receptor beta chain was carried out in a study of cytomegalovirus exposure and HLA in healthy donors. General study findings and limits: A later analysis showed that HLA-associated TCR beta chains had undergone more clonal expansion than equally common others. V segments that were indistinguishable, TRBV6-2 and TRBV6-3 among them, were omitted from analysis. Evidence from a later analysis indicated that most CMV-associated TCR beta chains looked HLA-restricted.

Points on this clone: Its target is not known.

The study ran its PCR with 60 Vbeta and 13 Jbeta primers. Clones were read by immunoSEQ multiplex PCR, and TCRdb kept only the in-frame ones, dropping some. This sample carries 50,000 or so clones, 81% of them seen once, and the ten largest clones take 2% to 3%. Trimming shortened V by 7 bases and J by 6 bases, and 10 bases separated the two germline ends. The CDR3 sequence is 12 residues long. CDR1 and CDR2 from the germline V gene are SGHRS and YFSETQ. The specimen was PBMCs. The chain joins TRBV5-1 to TRBJ2-2; no definite D call. This TCR was recovered from a boy between 10 and 17 years old in good health and CMV-seropositive. The CDR3 here is CASSLGAGELFF. CDR3 nucleotides: TGCGCCAGCTCCCTGGGCGCCGGGGAGCTGTTTTTT.